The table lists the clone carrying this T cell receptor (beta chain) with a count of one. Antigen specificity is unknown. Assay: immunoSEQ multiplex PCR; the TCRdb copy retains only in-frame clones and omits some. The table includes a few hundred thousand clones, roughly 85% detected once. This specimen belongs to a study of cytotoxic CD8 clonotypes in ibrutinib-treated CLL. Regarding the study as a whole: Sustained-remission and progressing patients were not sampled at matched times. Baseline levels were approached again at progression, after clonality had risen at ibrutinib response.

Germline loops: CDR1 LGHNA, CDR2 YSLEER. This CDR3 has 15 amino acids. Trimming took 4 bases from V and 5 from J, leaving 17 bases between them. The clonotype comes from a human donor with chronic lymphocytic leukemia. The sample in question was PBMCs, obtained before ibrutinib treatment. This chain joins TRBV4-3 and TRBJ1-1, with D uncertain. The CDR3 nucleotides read TGCGCCAGCAGCCCAGGACTTTTGAGAGATACTGAAGCTTTCTTT. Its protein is CASSPGLLRDTEAFF.